These 7 T cell receptor beta chains were all obtained from the same sample, sequenced in a study of blood T cell repertoires in COVID-19. TCRdb's copy holds only in-frame clones and misses some; the assay was immunoSEQ multiplex PCR. The sample carries 65,000 or so clones, 76% recorded once. What was sequenced was peripheral blood. Receptors were obtained from a woman in her fifties or sixties with active or convalescent COVID-19.

The chain links TRBV5-4 to TRBJ2-2; no firm D call. The V gene lost 3 bases and the J gene lost 9 bases, with 6 bases spanning the gap. The CDR3 length is 11 residues. CDR1 is SGHNT, CDR2 YYREEE, per germline (reference sequence). The CDR3: CASSSGWELFF. Written as DNA, the CDR3 is TGTGCCAGCAGCTCAGGTTGGGAGCTGTTTTTT. Full variable domain (remainder filled in from reference TRBV5-4 and TRBJ2-2): ETGVTQSPTHLIKTRGQQVTLRCSSQSGHNTVSWYQQALGQGPQFIFQYYREEENGRGNFPPRFSGLQFPNYSSELNVNALELDDSALYLCASSSGWELFFGEGSRLTVL.

As DNA, the CDR3 is TGTGCCAGCAGTACCCGGACAGGTTATGGCTACACCTTC. This encodes CASSTRTGYGYTF. The chain couples TRBV12-3 or TRBV12-4 to TRBJ1-2; 7 bases are a match to TRBD1. This CDR3 region has 13 residues. Unmatched junction bases numbered 5, after V lost 5 bases and J lost 5 bases.

This clone was observed once. V and J are TRBV18 and TRBJ2-6; tentatively, D is TRBD1 (5 bases). V gave up 5 bases and J gave up 2 bases, with 13 bases separating them. CDR1 is KGHSH, CDR2 LQKENI, per germline. The CDR3 runs to 16 residues. The CDR3: CASSSPGLPGANVLTF. As DNA, the CDR3 is TGTGCCAGCTCAAGTCCAGGGCTCCCTGGGGCCAACGTCCTGACTTTC.

This clone was seen only a few times. The rearrangement links TRBV19 to TRBJ1-4, with TRBD1 as a possible D gene (5 bases). V was trimmed by 7 bases and J by 8 bases, leaving 14 bases between them. Per the germline V gene, CDR1 is LNHDA and CDR2 is SQIVND (reference sequence). The CDR3 contains 13 residues. The CDR3 is CASTPLGGEKLFF. CDR3 DNA sequence: TGTGCCAGTACCCCCTTGGGGGGAGAAAAACTGTTTTTT.

The rearrangement links TRBV30 to TRBJ1-1; D gene ambiguous. This CDR3 comprises 11 residues. V was shortened by 6 bases and J by 1 base, with 6 bases between the two germline ends. Per the germline V gene, CDR1 is GTSNPN and CDR2 is SVGIG (reference sequence). Written as DNA, the CDR3 is TGTGCCTGCAAACAGAACACTGAAGCTTTCTTT. Encoded protein: CACKQNTEAFF.

The chain couples TRBV5-1 to TRBJ2-7; D gene ambiguous. The V gene lost 0 bases and the J gene lost 2 bases, with 3 bases spanning the gap. Per germline, CDR1 SGHRS and CDR2 YFSETQ. The CDR3 runs 12 residues. The CDR3 sequence: CASSLEPYEQYF. The CDR3 DNA reads as TGCGCCAGCAGCTTGGAGCCCTACGAGCAGTACTTC.

For this clone: Possible read error: a much larger clone is one base away. V and J are TRBV4-2 and TRBJ2-5, with TRBD1 matching over 9 bases. J gave up 5 bases and V 4 bases, and 17 bases lay outside the gene matches. The CDR3 has 18 amino acids. The germline CDR1 and CDR2 sequences are LGHNA and YNFKEQ. CDR3 sequence (DNA): TGTGCCAGCAGCCCGCTATCTTACAGGGACAGGGTGAAGGAGACCCAGTACTTC. Translated, it gives CASSPLSYRDRVKETQYF.